This TCR beta chain comes out of a study of T-cell reconstitution after alpha-beta-depleted transplantation in children. The CDR3 is made up of 16 amino acids. Trimming removed 5 bases from V and 0 bases from J, with 14 bases in between. Germline V CDR1 and CDR2: SEHNR, FQNEAQ (reference sequence). Unique molecular identifiers were incorporated during preparation of the TCRbeta library. MiXCR was run by TCRdb on the PCR reads, yielding one entry per CDR3 protein. The repertoire holds roughly 300,000 distinct CDR3 sequences, with 10% to 13% as singletons. The TCR comes from a human donor who donated a stem cell graft to a child with acute lymphoblastic leukemia. V and J are TRBV7-9 and TRBJ1-3; D not resolved. Sequenced here: PBMCs from the stem cell graft donor, sampled from the stem cell graft. DNA of the CDR3: TGTGCCAGCAGCCCCCCATTTCCGAGCTCTGGAAACACCATATATTTT. Protein product: CASSPPFPSSGNTIYF. The whole variable domain, filled in from reference TRBV7-9 and TRBJ1-3, reads DTGVSQNPRHKITKRGQNVTFRCDPISEHNRLYWYRQTLGQGPEFLTYFQNEAQLEKSRLLSDRFSAERPKGSFSTLEIQRTEQGDSAMYLCASSPPFPSSGNTIYFGEGSWLTVV.